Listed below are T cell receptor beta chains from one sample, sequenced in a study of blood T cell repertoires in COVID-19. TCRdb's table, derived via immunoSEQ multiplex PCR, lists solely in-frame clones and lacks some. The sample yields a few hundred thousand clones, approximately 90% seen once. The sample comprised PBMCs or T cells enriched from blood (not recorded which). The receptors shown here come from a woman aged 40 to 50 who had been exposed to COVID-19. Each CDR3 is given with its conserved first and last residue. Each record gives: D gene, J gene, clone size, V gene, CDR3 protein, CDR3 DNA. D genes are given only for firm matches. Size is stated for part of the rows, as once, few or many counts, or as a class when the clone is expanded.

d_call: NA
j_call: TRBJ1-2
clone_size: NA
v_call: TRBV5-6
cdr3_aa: CASRSSREHYGYTF
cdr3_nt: TGTGCCAGCAGGTCATCGAGGGAACACTATGGCTACACCTTC

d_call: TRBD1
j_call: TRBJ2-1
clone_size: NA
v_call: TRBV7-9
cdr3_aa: CASSLLDRANNEQFF
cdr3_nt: TGTGCCAGCAGCTTACTGGACAGGGCAAACAATGAGCAGTTCTTC

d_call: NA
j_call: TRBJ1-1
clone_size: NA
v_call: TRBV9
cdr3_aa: CASSVAKGSTEAFF
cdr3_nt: TGTGCCAGCAGCGTAGCTAAAGGGAGCACTGAAGCTTTCTTT

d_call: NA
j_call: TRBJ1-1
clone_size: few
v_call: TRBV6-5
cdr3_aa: CASSFGQTSGAFF
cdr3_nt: TGTGCCAGCAGTTTCGGACAGACCTCCGGAGCTTTCTTT

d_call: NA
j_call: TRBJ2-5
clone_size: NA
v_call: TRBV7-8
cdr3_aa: CASSLRQETQYF
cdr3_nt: TGTGCCAGCAGCCTACGGCAAGAGACCCAGTACTTC

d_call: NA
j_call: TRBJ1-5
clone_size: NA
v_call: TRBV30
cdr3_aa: CAWNRGNQPQHF
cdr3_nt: TGTGCCTGGAACAGGGGCAATCAGCCCCAGCATTTT

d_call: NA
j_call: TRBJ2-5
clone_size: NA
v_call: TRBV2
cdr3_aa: CASRGQGQETQYF
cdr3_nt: TGTGCCAGCAGGGGGCAGGGTCAAGAGACCCAGTACTTC

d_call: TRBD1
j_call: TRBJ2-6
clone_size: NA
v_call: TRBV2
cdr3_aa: CASSRGRGANVLTF
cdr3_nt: TGTGCCAGCAGCAGGGGGCGAGGGGCCAACGTCCTGACTTTC

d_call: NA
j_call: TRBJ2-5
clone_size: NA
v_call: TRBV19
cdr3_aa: CASRTGTLQETQYF
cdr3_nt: TGTGCCAGTAGGACTGGGACACTCCAAGAGACCCAGTACTTC

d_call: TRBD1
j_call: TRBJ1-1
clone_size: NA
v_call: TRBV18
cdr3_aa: CASSRQGARSSTEAFF
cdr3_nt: TGTGCCAGCTCACGGCAGGGGGCGCGGTCCAGCACTGAAGCTTTCTTT

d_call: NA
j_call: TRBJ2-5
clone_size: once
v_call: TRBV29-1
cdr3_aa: CSVRYQETQYF
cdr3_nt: TGCAGCGTCCGGTACCAAGAGACCCAGTACTTC

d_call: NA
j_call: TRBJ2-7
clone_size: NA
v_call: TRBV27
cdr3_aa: CASSLRGWTYEQYF
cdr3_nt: TGTGCCAGCAGTTTAAGAGGATGGACCTACGAGCAGTACTTC

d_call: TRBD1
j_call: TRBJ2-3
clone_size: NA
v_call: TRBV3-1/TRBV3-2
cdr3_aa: CASSQQTGVIDTQYF
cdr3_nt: TGTGCCAGCAGCCAACAGACAGGGGTAATAGATACGCAGTATTTT

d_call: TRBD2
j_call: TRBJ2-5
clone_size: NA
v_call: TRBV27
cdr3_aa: CASSSQEGLGGGQYF
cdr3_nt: TGTGCCAGCAGTTCGCAAGAGGGACTAGGAGGGGGCCAGTACTTC

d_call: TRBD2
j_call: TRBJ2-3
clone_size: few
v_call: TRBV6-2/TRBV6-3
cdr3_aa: CASSHSGRDGYTQYF
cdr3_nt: TGTGCCAGCAGTCATAGCGGGAGGGATGGGTATACGCAGTATTTT

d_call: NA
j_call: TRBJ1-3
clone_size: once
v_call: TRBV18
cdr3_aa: CASSPPLGASSGNTIYF
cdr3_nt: TGTGCCAGCTCACCACCGTTGGGGGCGAGCTCTGGAAACACCATATATTTT

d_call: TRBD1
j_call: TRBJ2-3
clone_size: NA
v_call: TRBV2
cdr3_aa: CASSPGQGLDTQYF
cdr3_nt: TGTGCCAGCAGTCCGGGACAGGGACTCGATACGCAGTATTTT

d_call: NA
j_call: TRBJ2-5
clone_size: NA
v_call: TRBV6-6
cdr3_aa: CASSRTLTSTQYF
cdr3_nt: TGTGCCAGCAGTCGAACCCTTACTAGCACCCAGTACTTC

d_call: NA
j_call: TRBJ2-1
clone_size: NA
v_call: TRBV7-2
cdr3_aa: CASSSETLAPYNEQFF
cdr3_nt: TGTGCCAGCAGCTCCGAGACTCTTGCACCCTACAATGAGCAGTTCTTC

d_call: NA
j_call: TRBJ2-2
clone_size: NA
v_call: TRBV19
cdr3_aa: CASIRGRDTGELFF
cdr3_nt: TGTGCCAGTATTCGGGGGAGAGACACCGGGGAGCTGTTTTTT

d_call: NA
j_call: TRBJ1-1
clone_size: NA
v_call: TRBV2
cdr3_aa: CASSLSGVHRAFF
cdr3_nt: TGTGCCAGCAGTTTATCAGGGGTTCATCGAGCTTTCTTT

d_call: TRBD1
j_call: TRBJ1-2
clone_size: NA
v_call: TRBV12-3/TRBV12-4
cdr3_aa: CASSTRQGKAF
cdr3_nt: TGTGCCAGCAGTACCCGACAGGGAAAAGCCTTC

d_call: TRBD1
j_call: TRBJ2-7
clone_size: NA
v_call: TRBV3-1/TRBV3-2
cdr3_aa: CASSRDRAYEQYF
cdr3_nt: TGTGCCAGCAGCCGCGACAGGGCCTACGAGCAGTACTTC

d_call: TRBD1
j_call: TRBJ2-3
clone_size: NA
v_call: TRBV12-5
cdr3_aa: CASEGQAGDTQYF
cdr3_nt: TGTGCTAGTGAGGGACAGGCGGGAGATACGCAGTATTTT

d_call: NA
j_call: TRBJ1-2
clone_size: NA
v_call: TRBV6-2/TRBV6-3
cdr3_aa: CASSYTGGYGYTF
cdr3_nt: TGTGCCAGCAGTTATACGGGAGGCTATGGCTACACCTTC

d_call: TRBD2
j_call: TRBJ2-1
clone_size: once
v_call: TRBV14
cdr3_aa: CASSRLAGFYNEQFF
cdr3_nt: TGTGCCAGCAGCCGGCTAGCGGGGTTCTACAATGAGCAGTTCTTC

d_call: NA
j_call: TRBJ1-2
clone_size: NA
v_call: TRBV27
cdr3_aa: CASSFFGVAGPAGAYGYTF
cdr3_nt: TGTGCCAGCAGTTTTTTCGGTGTAGCGGGGCCAGCAGGGGCCTATGGCTACACCTTC

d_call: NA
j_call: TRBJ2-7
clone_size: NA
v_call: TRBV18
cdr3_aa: CASSPGPYEQYF
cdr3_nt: TGTGCCAGCTCACCAGGGCCGTACGAGCAGTACTTC

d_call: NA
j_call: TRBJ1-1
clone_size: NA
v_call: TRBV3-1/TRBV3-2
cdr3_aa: CASSQRLNTEAFF
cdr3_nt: TGTGCCAGCAGCCAGAGGTTGAACACTGAAGCTTTCTTT